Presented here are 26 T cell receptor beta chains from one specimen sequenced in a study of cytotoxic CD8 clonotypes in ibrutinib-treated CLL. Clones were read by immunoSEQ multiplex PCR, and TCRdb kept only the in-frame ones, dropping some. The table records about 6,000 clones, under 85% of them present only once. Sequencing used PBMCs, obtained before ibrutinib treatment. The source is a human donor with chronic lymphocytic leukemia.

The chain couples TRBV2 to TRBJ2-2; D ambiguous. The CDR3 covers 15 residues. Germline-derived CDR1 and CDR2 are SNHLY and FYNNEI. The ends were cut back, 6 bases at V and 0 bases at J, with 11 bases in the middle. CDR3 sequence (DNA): TGTGCCAGCAGCCGGGCCCGAACGAACACCGGGGAGCTGTTTTTT. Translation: CASSRARTNTGELFF. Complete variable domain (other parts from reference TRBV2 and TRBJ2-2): EPEVTQTPSHQVTQMGQEVILRCVPISNHLYFYWYRQILGQKVEFLVSFYNNEISEKSEIFDDQFSVERPDGSNFTLKIRSTKLEDSAMYFCASSRARTNTGELFFGEGSRLTVL.

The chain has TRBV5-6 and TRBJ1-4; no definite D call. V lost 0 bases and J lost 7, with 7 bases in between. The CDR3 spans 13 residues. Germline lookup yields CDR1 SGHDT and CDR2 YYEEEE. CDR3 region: CASSLGVREKLFF. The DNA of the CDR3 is TGTGCCAGCAGCTTGGGGGTGCGTGAAAAACTGTTTTTT.

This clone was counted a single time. The CDR3 protein is CASSKLGTNEKLFF. CDR3 nucleotide sequence: TGTGCCAGTAGTAAGTTAGGAACTAATGAAAAACTGTTTTTT. V usage is TRBV19 and J usage is TRBJ1-4; D is unclear. CDR1 is LNHDA and CDR2 is SQIVND in the germline V gene (reference sequence). Between the trimmed V and J ends, which lost 4 bases and 1 base, there was a span of 7 bases. The CDR3 runs 14 residues.

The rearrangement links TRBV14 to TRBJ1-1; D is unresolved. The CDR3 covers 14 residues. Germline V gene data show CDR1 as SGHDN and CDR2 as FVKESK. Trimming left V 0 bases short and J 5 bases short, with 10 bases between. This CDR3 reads CASSQDYGDTEAFF. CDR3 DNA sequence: TGTGCCAGCAGCCAAGATTATGGGGATACTGAAGCTTTCTTT.

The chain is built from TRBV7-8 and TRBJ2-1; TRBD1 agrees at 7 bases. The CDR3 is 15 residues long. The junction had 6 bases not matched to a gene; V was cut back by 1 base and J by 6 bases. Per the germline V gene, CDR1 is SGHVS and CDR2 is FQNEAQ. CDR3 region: CASSLERGPGNEQFF. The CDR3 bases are TGTGCCAGCAGCTTAGAGAGGGGGCCGGGCAATGAGCAGTTCTTC.

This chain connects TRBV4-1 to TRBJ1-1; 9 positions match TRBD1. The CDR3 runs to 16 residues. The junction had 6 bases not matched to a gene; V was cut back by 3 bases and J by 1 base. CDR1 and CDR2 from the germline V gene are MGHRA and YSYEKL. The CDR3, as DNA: TGCGCCAGCAGCCACGGACAGGGGATGGGGAACACTGAAGCTTTCTTT. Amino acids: CASSHGQGMGNTEAFF.

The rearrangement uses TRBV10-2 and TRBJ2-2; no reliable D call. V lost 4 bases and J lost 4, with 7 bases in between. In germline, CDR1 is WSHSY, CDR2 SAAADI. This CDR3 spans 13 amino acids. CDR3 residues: CASSVTSTGELFF. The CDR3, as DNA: TGCGCCAGCAGTGTGACAAGCACCGGGGAGCTGTTTTTT.

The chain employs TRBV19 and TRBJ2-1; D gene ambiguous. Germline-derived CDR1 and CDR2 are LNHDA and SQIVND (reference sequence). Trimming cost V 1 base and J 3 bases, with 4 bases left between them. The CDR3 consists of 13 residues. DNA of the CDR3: TGTGCCAGTAGTATAGCTCTCTACAATGAGCAGTTCTTC. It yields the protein CASSIALYNEQFF.

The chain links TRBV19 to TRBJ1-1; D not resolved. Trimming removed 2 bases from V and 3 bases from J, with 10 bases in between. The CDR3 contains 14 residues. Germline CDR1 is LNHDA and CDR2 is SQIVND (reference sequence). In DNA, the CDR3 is TGTGCCAGTAGTATAACGGATAGAGACACTGAAGCTTTCTTT. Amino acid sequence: CASSITDRDTEAFF.

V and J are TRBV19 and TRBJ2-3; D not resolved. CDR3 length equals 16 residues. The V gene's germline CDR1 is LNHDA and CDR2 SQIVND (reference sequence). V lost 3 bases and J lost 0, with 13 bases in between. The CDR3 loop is CASSIGLNPSTDTQYF. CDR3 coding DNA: TGTGCCAGTAGTATCGGGTTAAATCCTAGCACAGATACGCAGTATTTT.

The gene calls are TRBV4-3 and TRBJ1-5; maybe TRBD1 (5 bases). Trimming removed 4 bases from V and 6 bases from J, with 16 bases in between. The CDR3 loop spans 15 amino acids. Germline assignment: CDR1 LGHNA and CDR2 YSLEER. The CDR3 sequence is CASSLEATGSQPQHF. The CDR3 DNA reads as TGCGCCAGCAGCCTAGAGGCCACAGGATCTCAGCCCCAGCATTTT.

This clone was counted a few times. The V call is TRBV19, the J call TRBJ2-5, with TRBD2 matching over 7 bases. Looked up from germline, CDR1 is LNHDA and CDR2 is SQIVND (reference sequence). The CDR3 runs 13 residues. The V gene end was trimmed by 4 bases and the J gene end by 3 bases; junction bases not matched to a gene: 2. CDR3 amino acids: CASSKGLKETQYF. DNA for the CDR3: TGTGCCAGTAGTAAGGGACTAAAAGAGACCCAGTACTTC. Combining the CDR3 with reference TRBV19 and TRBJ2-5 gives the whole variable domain DGGITQSPKYLFRKEGQNVTLSCEQNLNHDAMYWYRQDPGQGLRLIYYSQIVNDFQKGDIAEGYSVSREKKESFPLTVTSAQKNPTAFYLCASSKGLKETQYFGPGTRLLVL.

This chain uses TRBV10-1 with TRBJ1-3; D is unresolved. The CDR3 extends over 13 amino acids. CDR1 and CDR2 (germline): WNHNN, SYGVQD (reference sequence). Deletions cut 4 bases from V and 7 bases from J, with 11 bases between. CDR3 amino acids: CASSGSFGNTIYF. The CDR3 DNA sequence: TGCGCCAGCAGTGGTTCATTTGGGAACACCATATATTTT.

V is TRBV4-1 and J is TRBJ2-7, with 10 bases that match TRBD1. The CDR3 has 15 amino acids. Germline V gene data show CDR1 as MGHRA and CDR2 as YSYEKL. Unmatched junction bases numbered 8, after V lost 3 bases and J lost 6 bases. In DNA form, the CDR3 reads TGCGCCAGCAGCCAGCCGGGACAGGGGACCCTCGAGCAGTACTTC. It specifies CASSQPGQGTLEQYF.

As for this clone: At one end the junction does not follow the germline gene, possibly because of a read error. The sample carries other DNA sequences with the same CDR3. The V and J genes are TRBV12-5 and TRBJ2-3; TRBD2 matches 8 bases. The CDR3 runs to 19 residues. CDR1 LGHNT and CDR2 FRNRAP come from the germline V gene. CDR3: CASGLVVILAGDGTDTQYF. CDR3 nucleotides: TGTGCTAGTGGGTTGGTAGTGATCCTAGCGGGCGACGGCACAGATACGCAGTATTTT. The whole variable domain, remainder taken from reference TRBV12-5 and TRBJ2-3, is DARVTQTPRHKVTEMGQEVTMRCQPILGHNTVFWYRQTMMQGLELLAYFRNRAPLDDSGMPKDRFSAEMPDATLATLKIQPSEPRDSAVYFCASGLVVILAGDGTDTQYFGPGTRLTVL.

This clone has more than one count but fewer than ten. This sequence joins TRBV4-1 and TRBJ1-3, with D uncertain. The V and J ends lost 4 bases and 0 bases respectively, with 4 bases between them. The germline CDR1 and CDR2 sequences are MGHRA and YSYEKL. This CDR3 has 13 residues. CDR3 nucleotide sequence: TGCGCCAGCAGCCCCCCCTCTGGAAACACCATATATTTT. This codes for CASSPPSGNTIYF.

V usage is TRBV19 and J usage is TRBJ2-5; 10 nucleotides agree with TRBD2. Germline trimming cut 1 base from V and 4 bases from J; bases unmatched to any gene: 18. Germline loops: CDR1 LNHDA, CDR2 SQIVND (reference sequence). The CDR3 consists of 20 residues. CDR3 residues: CASSIGTIGTSGISGETQYF. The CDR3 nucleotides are TGTGCCAGTAGTATAGGGACGATTGGCACTAGCGGGATATCGGGAGAGACCCAGTACTTC.

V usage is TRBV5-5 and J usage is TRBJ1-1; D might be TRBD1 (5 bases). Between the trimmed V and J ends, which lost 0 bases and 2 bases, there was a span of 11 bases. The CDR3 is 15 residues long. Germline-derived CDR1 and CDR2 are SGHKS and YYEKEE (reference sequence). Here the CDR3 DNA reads TGTGCCAGCAGCTTGGCATTTAGGGGAAACACTGAAGCTTTCTTT. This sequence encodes CASSLAFRGNTEAFF.

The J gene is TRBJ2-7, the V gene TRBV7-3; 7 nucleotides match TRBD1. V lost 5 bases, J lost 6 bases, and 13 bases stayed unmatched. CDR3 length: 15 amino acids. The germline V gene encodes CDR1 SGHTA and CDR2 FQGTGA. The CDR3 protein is CASSTPRDHRGEQYF. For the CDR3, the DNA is TGTGCCAGCAGCACCCCCCGGGACCACAGGGGCGAGCAGTACTTC.

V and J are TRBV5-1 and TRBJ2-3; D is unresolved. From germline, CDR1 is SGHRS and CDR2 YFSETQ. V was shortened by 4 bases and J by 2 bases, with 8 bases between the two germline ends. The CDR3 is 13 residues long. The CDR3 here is CASSPDLTDTQYF. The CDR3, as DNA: TGCGCCAGCAGCCCGGACCTCACAGATACGCAGTATTTT.

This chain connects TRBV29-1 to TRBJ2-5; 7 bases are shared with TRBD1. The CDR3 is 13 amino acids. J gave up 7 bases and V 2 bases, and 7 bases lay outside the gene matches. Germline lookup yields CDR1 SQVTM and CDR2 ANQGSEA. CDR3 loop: CSVEKDRERTQYF. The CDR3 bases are TGCAGCGTTGAAAAAGACAGGGAAAGGACCCAGTACTTC.

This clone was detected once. Here the CDR3 DNA reads TGTGCCAGCAGCCCTACAGGGGGCAATCAGCCCCAGCATTTT. Translating it yields CASSPTGGNQPQHF. The chain links TRBV7-2 to TRBJ1-5, with 7 bases fitting TRBD1. The CDR3 contains 14 residues. The germline CDR1 and CDR2 sequences are SGHTA and FQGNSA. V was pared by 5 bases and J by 2 bases, with 3 bases of the junction left unmatched. Using reference TRBV7-2 and TRBJ1-5 for the parts outside the CDR3, the full variable domain is GAGVSQSPSNKVTEKGKDVELRCDPISGHTALYWYRQSLGQGLEFLIYFQGNSAPDKSGLPSDRFSAERTGGSVSTLTIQRTQQEDSAVYLCASSPTGGNQPQHFGDGTRLSIL.

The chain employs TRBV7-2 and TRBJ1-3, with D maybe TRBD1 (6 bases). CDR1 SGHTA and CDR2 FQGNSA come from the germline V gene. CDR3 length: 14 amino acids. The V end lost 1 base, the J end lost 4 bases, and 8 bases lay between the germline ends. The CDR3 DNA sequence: TGTGCCAGCAGCTTAGGGACAGAGGGAAACACCATATATTTT. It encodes CASSLGTEGNTIYF.

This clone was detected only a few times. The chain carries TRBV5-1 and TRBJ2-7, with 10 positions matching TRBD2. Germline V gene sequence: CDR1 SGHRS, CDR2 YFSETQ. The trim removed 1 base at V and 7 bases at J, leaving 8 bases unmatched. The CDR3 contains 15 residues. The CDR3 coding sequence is TGCGCCAGCAGCTTGAAGTTAGCGGGAGGTCAGGAGCAGTACTTC. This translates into CASSLKLAGGQEQYF.

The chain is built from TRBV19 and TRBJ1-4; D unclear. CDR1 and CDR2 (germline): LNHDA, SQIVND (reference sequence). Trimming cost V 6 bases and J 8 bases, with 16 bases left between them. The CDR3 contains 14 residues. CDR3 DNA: TGTGCCAGTAGAAAGACTGGAACGGGCGAAAAACTGTTTTTT. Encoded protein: CASRKTGTGEKLFF.

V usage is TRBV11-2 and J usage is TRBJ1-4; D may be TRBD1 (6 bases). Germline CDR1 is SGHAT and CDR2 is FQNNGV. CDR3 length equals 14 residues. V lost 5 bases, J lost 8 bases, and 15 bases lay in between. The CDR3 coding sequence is TGTGCCAGCAGCCTCGGGACATCGGGGGAAAAACTGTTTTTT. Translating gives CASSLGTSGEKLFF. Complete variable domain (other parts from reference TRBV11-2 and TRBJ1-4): EAGVAQSPRYKIIEKRQSVAFWCNPISGHATLYWYQQILGQGPKLLIQFQNNGVVDDSQLPKDRFSAERLKGVDSTLKIQPAKLEDSAVYLCASSLGTSGEKLFFGSGTQLSVL.